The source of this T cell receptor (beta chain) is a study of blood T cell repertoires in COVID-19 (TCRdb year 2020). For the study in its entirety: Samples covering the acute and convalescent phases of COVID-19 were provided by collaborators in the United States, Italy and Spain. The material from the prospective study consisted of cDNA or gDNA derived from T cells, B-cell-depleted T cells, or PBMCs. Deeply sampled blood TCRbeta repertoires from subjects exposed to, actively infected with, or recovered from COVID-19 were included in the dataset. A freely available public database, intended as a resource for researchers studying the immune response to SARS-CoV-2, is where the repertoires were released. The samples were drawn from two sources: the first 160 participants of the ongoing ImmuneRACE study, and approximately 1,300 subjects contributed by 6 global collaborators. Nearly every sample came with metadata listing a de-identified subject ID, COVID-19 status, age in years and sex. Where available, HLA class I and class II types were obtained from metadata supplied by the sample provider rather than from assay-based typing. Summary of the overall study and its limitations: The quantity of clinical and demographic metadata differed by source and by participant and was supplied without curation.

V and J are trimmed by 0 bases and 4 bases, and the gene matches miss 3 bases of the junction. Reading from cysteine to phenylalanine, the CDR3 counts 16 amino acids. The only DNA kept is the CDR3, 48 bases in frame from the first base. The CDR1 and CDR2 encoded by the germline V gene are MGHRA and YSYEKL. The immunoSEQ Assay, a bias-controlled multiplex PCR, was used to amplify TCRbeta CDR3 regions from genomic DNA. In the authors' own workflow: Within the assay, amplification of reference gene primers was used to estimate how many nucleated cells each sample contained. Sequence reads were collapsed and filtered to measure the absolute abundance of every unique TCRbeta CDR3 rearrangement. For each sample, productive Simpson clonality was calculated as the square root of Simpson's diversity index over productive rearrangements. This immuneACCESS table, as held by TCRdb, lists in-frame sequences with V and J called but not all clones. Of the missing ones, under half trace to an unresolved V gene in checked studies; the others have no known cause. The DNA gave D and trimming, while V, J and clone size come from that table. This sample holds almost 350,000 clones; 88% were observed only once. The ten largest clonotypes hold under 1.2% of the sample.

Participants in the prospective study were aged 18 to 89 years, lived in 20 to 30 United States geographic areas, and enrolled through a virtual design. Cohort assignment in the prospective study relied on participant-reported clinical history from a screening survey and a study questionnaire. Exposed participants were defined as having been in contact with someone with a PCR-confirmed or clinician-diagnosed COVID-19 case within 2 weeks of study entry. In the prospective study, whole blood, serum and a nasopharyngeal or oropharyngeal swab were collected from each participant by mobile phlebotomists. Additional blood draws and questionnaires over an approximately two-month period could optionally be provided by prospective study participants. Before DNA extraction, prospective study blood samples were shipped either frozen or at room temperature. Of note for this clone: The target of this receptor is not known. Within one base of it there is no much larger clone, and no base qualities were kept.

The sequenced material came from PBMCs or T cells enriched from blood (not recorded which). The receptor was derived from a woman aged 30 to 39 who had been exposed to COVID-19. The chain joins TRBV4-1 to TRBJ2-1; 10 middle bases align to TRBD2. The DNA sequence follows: TGCGCCAGCAGCCAAGAAGGACTAGCGGTTTACAATGAGCAGTTCTTC. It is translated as CASSQEGLAVYNEQFF.